This is a list of T cell receptor beta chains from one sample in a study of cytomegalovirus exposure and HLA in healthy donors. The table came from immunoSEQ multiplex PCR; TCRdb's copy has only in-frame clones and leaves some out. The sample contains 150,000 to 200,000 clones, more than 75% of which appear only once. Specimen: PBMCs. The receptors stem from a young woman in good health and CMV-seropositive. Each CDR3 is given with its conserved first and last residue. Fields, in order: V gene, clone size, J gene, D gene, CDR3 DNA, CDR3 protein. The D gene is left open where the match is weak. The listing skips clone size in some rows; elsewhere it reads once, few, many or a size class.

v_gene: TRBV28; abundance: .; j_gene: TRBJ2-3; d_gene: .; CDR3nt: TGTGCCAGCAGTTTATTCATTGGACAGACTAGCACAGATACGCAGTATTTT; CDR3aa: CASSLFIGQTSTDTQYF
v_gene: TRBV11-3; abundance: few; j_gene: TRBJ2-3; d_gene: TRBD2; CDR3nt: TGTGCCAGCAGCTCCGGGACTACCACAGATACGCAGTATTTT; CDR3aa: CASSSGTTTDTQYF
v_gene: TRBV9; abundance: .; j_gene: TRBJ2-2; d_gene: TRBD2; CDR3nt: TGTGCCAGCAGCGTAGCTCGGCTAGCGGGCACCGGGGAGCTGTTTTTT; CDR3aa: CASSVARLAGTGELFF
v_gene: TRBV28; abundance: .; j_gene: TRBJ1-1; d_gene: .; CDR3nt: TGTGCCAGCAGTTTAAAGGGGGTTGTGATGAACACTGAAGCTTTCTTT; CDR3aa: CASSLKGVVMNTEAFF
v_gene: TRBV6-1; abundance: .; j_gene: TRBJ1-4; d_gene: .; CDR3nt: TGTGCCAGCAGTGAATATCCCCAGGGAAATGAAAAACTGTTTTTT; CDR3aa: CASSEYPQGNEKLFF
v_gene: TRBV11-2; abundance: once; j_gene: TRBJ2-3; d_gene: .; CDR3nt: TGTGCCAGCAGCTTACGAGGAGATCGCACAGATACGCAGTATTTT; CDR3aa: CASSLRGDRTDTQYF
v_gene: TRBV15; abundance: .; j_gene: TRBJ2-7; d_gene: .; CDR3nt: TGTGCCACCAGCAGGGGACTCGGTTCCTACGAGCAGTACTTC; CDR3aa: CATSRGLGSYEQYF
v_gene: TRBV6-6; abundance: .; j_gene: TRBJ1-3; d_gene: .; CDR3nt: TGTGCCAGCAGTTACTCGACGCAGGGAATTGGAAACACCATATATTTT; CDR3aa: CASSYSTQGIGNTIYF
v_gene: TRBV9; abundance: .; j_gene: TRBJ2-2; d_gene: TRBD2; CDR3nt: TGTGCCAGCAGCCTAGGACTAGCGGGAGTAAAATCCGGGGAGCTGTTTTTT; CDR3aa: CASSLGLAGVKSGELFF
v_gene: TRBV11-2; abundance: .; j_gene: TRBJ2-7; d_gene: TRBD2; CDR3nt: TGTGCCAGCAGCCCGCAAGGTAGCGGGAGAGGGTACGAGCAGTACTTC; CDR3aa: CASSPQGSGRGYEQYF
v_gene: TRBV6-5; abundance: .; j_gene: TRBJ1-2; d_gene: .; CDR3nt: TGTGCCAGCAGTTCGGGTCTCGGCTACACCTTC; CDR3aa: CASSSGLGYTF
v_gene: TRBV5-1; abundance: .; j_gene: TRBJ2-3; d_gene: .; CDR3nt: TGCGCCAGCAGCCCGGGAGTCGGAGATACGCAGTATTTT; CDR3aa: CASSPGVGDTQYF
v_gene: TRBV28; abundance: .; j_gene: TRBJ2-7; d_gene: .; CDR3nt: TGTGCCAGCAGTATCCGGGACATCCTCGGCGAGCAGTACTTC; CDR3aa: CASSIRDILGEQYF